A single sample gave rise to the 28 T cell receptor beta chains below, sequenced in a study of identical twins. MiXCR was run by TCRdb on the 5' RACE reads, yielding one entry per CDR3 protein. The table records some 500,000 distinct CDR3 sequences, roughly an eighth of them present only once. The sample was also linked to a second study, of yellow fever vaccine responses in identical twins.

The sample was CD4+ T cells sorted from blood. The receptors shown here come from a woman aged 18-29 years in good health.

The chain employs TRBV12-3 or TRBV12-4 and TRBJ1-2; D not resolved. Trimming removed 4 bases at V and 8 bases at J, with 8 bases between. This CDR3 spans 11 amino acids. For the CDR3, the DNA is TGTGCCAGCAGTTATGGGGTCGGCTACACCTTC. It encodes CASSYGVGYTF.

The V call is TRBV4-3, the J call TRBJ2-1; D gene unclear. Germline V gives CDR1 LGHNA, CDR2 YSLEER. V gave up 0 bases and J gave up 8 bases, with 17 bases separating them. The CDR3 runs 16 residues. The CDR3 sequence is CASSQDSVYRRDEQFF. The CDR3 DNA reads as TGCGCCAGCAGCCAAGATTCCGTGTACCGGAGAGATGAGCAGTTCTTC.

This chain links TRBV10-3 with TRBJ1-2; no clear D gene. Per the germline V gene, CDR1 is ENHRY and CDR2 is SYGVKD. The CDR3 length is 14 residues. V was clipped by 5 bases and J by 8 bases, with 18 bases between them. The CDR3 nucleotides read TGTGCCATCAGTACCGACACGGCCCGAGGGGGCTACACCTTC. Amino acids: CAISTDTARGGYTF.

Written as DNA, the CDR3 is TGTGCCACCAAACAGGGGTGGGACACTGAAGCTTTCTTT. Encoded protein: CATKQGWDTEAFF. This chain uses TRBV3-1 with TRBJ1-1, with TRBD1 identical over 7 bases. The CDR3 is 13 amino acids. Germline CDR1 reads LGHDT; CDR2 reads YNNKEL (reference sequence). Trimming at V came to 10 bases and at J to 3 bases, leaving 8 bases not matched to a gene.

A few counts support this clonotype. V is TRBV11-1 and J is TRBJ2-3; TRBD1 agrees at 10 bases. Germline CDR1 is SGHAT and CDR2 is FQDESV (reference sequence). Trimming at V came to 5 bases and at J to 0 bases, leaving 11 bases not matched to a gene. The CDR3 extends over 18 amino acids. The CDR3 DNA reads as TGTGCCAGCAGCCCCCTCCGGGACAGGGGAGAAAGCACAGATACGCAGTATTTT. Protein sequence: CASSPLRDRGESTDTQYF.

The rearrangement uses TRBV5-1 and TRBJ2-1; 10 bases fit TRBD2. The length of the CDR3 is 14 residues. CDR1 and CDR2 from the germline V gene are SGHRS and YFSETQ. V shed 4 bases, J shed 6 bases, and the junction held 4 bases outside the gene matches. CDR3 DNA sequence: TGCGCCAGCAGCACCGGGACTAGCGTCAATGAGCAGTTCTTC. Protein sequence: CASSTGTSVNEQFF. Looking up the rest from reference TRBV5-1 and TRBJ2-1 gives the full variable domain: KAGVTQTPRYLIKTRGQQVTLSCSPISGHRSVSWYQQTPGQGLQFLFEYFSETQRNKGNFPGRFSGRQFSNSRSEMNVSTLELGDSALYLCASSTGTSVNEQFFGPGTRLTVL.

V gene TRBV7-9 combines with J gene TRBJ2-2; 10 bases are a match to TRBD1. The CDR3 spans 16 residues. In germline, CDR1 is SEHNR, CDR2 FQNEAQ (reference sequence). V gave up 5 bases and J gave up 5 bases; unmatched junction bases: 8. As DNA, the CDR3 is TGTGCCAGCAGCACAATCTGGACAGGGGGAACCGGGGAGCTGTTTTTT. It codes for CASSTIWTGGTGELFF. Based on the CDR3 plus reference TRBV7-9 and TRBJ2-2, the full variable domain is DTGVSQNPRHKITKRGQNVTFRCDPISEHNRLYWYRQTLGQGPEFLTYFQNEAQLEKSRLLSDRFSAERPKGSFSTLEIQRTEQGDSAMYLCASSTIWTGGTGELFFGEGSRLTVL.

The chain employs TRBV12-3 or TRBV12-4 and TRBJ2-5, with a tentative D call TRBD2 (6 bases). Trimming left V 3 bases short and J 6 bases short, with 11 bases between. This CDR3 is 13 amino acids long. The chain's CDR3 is CASSLEGPKTQYF. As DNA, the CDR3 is TGTGCCAGCAGTTTGGAGGGCCCGAAGACCCAGTACTTC.

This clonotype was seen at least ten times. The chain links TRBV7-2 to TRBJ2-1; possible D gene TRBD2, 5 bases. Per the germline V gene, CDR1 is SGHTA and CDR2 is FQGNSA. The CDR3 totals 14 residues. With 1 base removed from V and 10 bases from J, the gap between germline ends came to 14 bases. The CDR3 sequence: CASSLDSGHREQFF. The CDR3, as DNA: TGTGCCAGCAGCTTAGACAGCGGCCATCGGGAGCAGTTCTTC.

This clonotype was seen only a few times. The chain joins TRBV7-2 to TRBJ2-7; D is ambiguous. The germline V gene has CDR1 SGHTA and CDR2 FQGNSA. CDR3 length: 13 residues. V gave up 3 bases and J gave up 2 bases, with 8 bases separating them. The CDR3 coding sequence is TGTGCCAGCAGCTTTGGGAACACCTACGAGCAGTACTTC. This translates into CASSFGNTYEQYF. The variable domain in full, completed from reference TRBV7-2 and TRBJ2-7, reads GAGVSQSPSNKVTEKGKDVELRCDPISGHTALYWYRQSLGQGLEFLIYFQGNSAPDKSGLPSDRFSAERTGGSVSTLTIQRTQQEDSAVYLCASSFGNTYEQYFGPGTRLTVT.

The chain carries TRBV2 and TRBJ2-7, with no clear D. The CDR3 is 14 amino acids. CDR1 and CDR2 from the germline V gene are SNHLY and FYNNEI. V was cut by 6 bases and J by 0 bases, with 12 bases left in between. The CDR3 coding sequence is TGTGCCAGCAGGATAGGGCGGAGCTCCTACGAGCAGTACTTC. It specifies CASRIGRSSYEQYF.

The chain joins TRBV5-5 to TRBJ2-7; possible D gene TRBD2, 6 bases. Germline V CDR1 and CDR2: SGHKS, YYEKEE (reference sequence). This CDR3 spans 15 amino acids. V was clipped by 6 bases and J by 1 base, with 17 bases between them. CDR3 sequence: CASTPGGRLSYEQYF. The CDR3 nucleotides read TGTGCCAGCACCCCCGGAGGGAGGTTGTCCTACGAGCAGTACTTC.

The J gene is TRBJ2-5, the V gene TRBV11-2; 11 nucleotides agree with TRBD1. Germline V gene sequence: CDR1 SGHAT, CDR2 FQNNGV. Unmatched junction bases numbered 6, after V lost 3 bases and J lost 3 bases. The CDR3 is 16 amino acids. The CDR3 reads CASSLVGTGGKETQYF. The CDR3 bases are TGTGCCAGCAGCTTGGTCGGGACAGGGGGGAAAGAGACCCAGTACTTC.

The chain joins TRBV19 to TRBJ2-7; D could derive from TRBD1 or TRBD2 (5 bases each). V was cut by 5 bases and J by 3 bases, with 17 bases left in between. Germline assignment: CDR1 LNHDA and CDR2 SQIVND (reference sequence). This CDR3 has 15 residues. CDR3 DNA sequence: TGTGCCAGTAGTCTGCCCGGGGCCACCGGCTACGAGCAGTACTTC. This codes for CASSLPGATGYEQYF.

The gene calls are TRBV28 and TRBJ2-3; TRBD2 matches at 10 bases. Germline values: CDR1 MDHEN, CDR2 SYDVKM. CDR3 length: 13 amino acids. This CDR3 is CASTGLAIYTQYF. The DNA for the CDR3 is TGTGCGTCAACGGGACTAGCGATCTATACGCAGTATTTT.

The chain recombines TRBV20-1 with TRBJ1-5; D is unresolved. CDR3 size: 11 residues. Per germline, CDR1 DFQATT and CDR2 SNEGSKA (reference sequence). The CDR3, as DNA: TGCAGGGCAGGTGGGGATCAGCCCCAGCATTTT. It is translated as CRAGGDQPQHF.

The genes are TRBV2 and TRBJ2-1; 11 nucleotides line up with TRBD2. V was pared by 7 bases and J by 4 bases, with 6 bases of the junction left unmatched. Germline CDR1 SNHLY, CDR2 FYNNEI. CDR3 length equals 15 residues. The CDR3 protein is CASTQGLAEYNEQFF. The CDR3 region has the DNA TGTGCCAGCACCCAGGGACTAGCGGAATACAATGAGCAGTTCTTC. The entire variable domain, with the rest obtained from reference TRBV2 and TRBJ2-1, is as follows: EPEVTQTPSHQVTQMGQEVILRCVPISNHLYFYWYRQILGQKVEFLVSFYNNEISEKSEIFDDQFSVERPDGSNFTLKIRSTKLEDSAMYFCASTQGLAEYNEQFFGPGTRLTVL.

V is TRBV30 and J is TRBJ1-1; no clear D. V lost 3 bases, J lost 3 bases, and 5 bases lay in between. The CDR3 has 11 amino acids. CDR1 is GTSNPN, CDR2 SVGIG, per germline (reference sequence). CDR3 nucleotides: TGTGCCTGGAGGGGAGACACTGAAGCTTTCTTT. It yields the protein CAWRGDTEAFF. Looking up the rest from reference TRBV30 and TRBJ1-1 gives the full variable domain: SQTIHQWPATLVQPVGSPLSLECTVEGTSNPNLYWYRQAAGRGLQLLFYSVGIGQISSEVPQNLSASRPQDRQFILSSKKLLLSDSGFYLCAWRGDTEAFFGQGTRLTVV.

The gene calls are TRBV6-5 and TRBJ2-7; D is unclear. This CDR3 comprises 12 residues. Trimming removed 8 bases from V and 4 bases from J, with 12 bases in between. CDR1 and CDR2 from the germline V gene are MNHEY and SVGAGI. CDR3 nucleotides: TGTGCCAGCCGAGATACAGTGTACGAGCAGTACTTC. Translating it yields CASRDTVYEQYF.

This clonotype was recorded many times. The CDR3 bases are TGTGCCAGCAGTTTGACAGGGGGGGGGAATTCACCCCTCCACTTT. Translation: CASSLTGGGNSPLHF. The V gene is TRBV12-3 or TRBV12-4, the J gene TRBJ1-6; 9 bases are shared with TRBD1. Losses at the gene ends were 3 bases for V and 7 bases for J; bases not matched to a gene: 4. The CDR3 sequence is 15 residues long.

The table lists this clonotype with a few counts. CDR3 DNA sequence: TGTGCCAGCTCACCACCGTGGACTAGTTTCCAAGAGACCCAGTACTTC. Translating gives CASSPPWTSFQETQYF. The rearrangement uses TRBV18 and TRBJ2-5, with 7 positions matching TRBD2. Germline assignment: CDR1 KGHSH and CDR2 LQKENI. The CDR3 length is 16 residues. Losses at the gene ends were 0 bases for V and 1 base for J; bases not matched to a gene: 5.

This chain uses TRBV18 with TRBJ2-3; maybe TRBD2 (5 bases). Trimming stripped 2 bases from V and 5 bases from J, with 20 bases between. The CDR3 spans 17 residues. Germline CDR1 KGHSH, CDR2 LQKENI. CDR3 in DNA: TGTGCCAGCTCACCAGCGCCCCTCTCAGCGGTAAAAGATACGCAGTATTTT. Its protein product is CASSPAPLSAVKDTQYF. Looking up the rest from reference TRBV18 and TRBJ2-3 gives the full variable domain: NAGVMQNPRHLVRRRGQEARLRCSPMKGHSHVYWYRQLPEEGLKFMVYLQKENIIDESGMPKERFSAEFPKEGPSILRIQQVVRGDSAAYFCASSPAPLSAVKDTQYFGPGTRLTVL.

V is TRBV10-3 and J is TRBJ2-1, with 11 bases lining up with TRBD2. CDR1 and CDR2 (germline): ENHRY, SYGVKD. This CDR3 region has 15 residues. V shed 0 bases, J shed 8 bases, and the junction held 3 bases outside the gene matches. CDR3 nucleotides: TGTGCCATCAGTGAGTCACTAGCGGGAGCCCATGAGCAGTTCTTC. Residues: CAISESLAGAHEQFF.

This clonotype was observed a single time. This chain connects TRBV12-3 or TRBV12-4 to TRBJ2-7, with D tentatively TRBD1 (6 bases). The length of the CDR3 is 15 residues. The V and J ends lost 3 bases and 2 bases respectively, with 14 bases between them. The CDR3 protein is CASSFFQGLAYEQYF. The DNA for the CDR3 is TGTGCCAGCAGTTTTTTTCAGGGGCTGGCCTACGAGCAGTACTTC.

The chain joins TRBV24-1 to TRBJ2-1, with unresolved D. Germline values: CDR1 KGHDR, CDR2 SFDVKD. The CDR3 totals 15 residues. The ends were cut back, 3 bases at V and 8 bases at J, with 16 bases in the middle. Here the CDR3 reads CATSDAGAQPYEQFF. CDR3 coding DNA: TGTGCCACCAGTGATGCCGGAGCCCAGCCCTATGAGCAGTTCTTC.

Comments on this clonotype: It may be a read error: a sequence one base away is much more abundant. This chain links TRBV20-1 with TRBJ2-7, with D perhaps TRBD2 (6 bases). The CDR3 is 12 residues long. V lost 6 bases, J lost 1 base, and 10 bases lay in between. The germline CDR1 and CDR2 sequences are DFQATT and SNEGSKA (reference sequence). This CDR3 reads CSAPGGSYEQYF. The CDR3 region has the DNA TGCAGTGCCCCAGGAGGGTCCTACGAGCAGTACTTC.

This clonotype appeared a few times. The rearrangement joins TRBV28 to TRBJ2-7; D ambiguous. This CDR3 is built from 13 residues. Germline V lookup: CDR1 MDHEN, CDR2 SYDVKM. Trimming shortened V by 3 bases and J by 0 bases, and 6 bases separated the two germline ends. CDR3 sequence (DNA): TGTGCCAGCAGTTTTTCCACCTCCTACGAGCAGTACTTC. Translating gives CASSFSTSYEQYF.

This CDR3 reads CAISEGSGPTDTQYF. CDR3 DNA sequence: TGTGCCATCAGTGAAGGTAGCGGACCCACAGATACGCAGTATTTT. The chain carries TRBV10-3 and TRBJ2-3, with D tentatively TRBD2 (6 bases). V was cut by 3 bases and J by 2 bases, with 12 bases left in between. This CDR3 spans 15 amino acids. From germline, CDR1 is ENHRY and CDR2 SYGVKD.